The 7 T cell receptor beta chains presented below share a single source sample, sequenced in a study of T cell repertoires in cytomegalovirus infection. A single record per CDR3 protein comes from TCRdb applying MiXCR to the reads. The sample gives 490,000 or so distinct CDR3 sequences, about 11% of which show up once; roughly 10% is in the top ten. Sequenced sample: PBMCs. The receptors come from a human donor in good health (CMV status not recorded). Some clones in this sample may be carry-over from other donors' samples.

V is TRBV12-3 or TRBV12-4 and J is TRBJ2-3; 10 bases are shared with TRBD2. The CDR3 totals 16 residues. The V gene end was trimmed by 1 base and the J gene end by 2 bases; junction bases not matched to a gene: 3. The CDR3 bases are TGTGCCAGCAGTTTAGGGACTAGCGGCCCCACAGATACGCAGTATTTT. Protein product: CASSLGTSGPTDTQYF.

V and J are TRBV27 and TRBJ2-1; 13 nucleotides match TRBD2. V shed 7 bases and J 9 bases; nucleotides not matched to a gene: 6. The CDR3 runs to 14 residues. Germline V gene sequence: CDR1 MNHEY, CDR2 SMNVEV (reference sequence). CDR3 region: CASNGLAGVGEQFF. Here the CDR3 DNA reads TGTGCCAGCAACGGACTAGCGGGAGTCGGTGAGCAGTTCTTC.

The genes are TRBV7-9 and TRBJ2-4; D is possibly TRBD1 or TRBD2 (6 bases each). Trimming removed 5 bases from V and 11 bases from J, with 19 bases in between. The CDR3 is 14 amino acids. Germline CDR1 is SEHNR and CDR2 is FQNEAQ (reference sequence). The CDR3 loop reads CASSPRQAGSVQYF. Here the CDR3 DNA reads TGTGCCAGCAGCCCGCGACAGGCCGGGAGCGTTCAGTACTTC.

The sample holds many counts of this clonotype. This chain joins TRBV12-3 or TRBV12-4 and TRBJ1-1; 9 bases agree with TRBD1. V shed 6 bases and J 4 bases; nucleotides not matched to a gene: 9. CDR3 size: 15 residues. The DNA of the CDR3 is TGTGCCAGCAGGGACCGGGACAGGGCGGTCACTGAAGCTTTCTTT. Amino acids: CASRDRDRAVTEAFF.

V and J are TRBV5-1 and TRBJ1-2, with TRBD1 identical over 9 bases. CDR1 and CDR2 from the germline V gene are SGHRS and YFSETQ. With 0 bases clipped from V and 5 bases from J, the junction kept 5 bases outside the gene matches. This CDR3 contains 15 residues. CDR3 DNA sequence: TGCGCCAGCAGCTTGGACAGGGGGCGTTGGTATGGCTACACCTTC. As protein: CASSLDRGRWYGYTF.

The table lists this clonotype with many counts. This rearrangement joins TRBV5-4 to TRBJ2-5, with D perhaps being TRBD1 or TRBD2 (5 bases each). The CDR3 length is 13 residues. Trimming shortened V by 2 bases and J by 5 bases, and 10 bases separated the two germline ends. CDR1 is SGHNT and CDR2 is YYREEE in the germline V gene (reference sequence). The CDR3 DNA reads as TGTGCCAGCAGCTTAGAGGGGTCGGAGACCCAGTACTTC. Amino acids: CASSLEGSETQYF.

This clonotype was detected ten times or more. The gene calls are TRBV12-3 or TRBV12-4 and TRBJ1-1, with 7 positions matching TRBD1. Trimming cost V 5 bases and J 0 bases; bases outside gene matches: 6. The CDR3 covers 15 residues. CDR3 sequence (DNA): TGTGCCAGCAGTCCAGCCGGGACAGTGAACACTGAAGCTTTCTTT. It encodes CASSPAGTVNTEAFF.